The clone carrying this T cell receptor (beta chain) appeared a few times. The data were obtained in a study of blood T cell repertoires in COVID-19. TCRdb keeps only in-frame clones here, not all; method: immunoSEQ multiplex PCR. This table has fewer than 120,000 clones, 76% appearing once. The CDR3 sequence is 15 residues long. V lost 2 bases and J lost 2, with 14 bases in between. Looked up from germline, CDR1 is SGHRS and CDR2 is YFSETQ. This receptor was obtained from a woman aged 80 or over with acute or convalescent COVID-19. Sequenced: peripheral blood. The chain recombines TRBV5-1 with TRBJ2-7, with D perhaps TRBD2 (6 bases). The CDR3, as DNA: TGCGCCAGCAGCTTCGGGACTCCTAGTACCTACGAGCAGTACTTC. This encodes CASSFGTPSTYEQYF. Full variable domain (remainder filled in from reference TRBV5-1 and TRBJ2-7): KAGVTQTPRYLIKTRGQQVTLSCSPISGHRSVSWYQQTPGQGLQFLFEYFSETQRNKGNFPGRFSGRQFSNSRSEMNVSTLELGDSALYLCASSFGTPSTYEQYFGPGTRLTVT.